The rows below give T cell receptor beta chains drawn from one sample of a study of pediatric ulcerative colitis. Assay used: immunoSEQ multiplex PCR; TCRdb lists only in-frame clones, some missing. The data hold 55,000 to 65,000 clones, with around 80% observed a single time. The sequencing input was blood. These receptors all stem from a boy younger than 18 with moderate ulcerative colitis. Each CDR3 is given with its conserved first and last residue. A D gene is named only where the DNA matches it firmly. Rows may omit the clone size; those that give it use once, few, many or a size class.

TRBJ2-5 NA TRBV5-1 NA TGCGCCAGCAGCTTGACGCCCGTTATGGAGACCAGACCTAAAGAGACCCAGTACTTC CASSLTPVMETRPKETQYF
TRBJ2-5 TRBD1 TRBV18 NA TGTGCCAGCTCACCACGCAGGACAGGGGGGGAGACCCAGTACTTC CASSPRRTGGETQYF
TRBJ2-2 NA TRBV5-1 NA TGCGCCAGCAGCTGGGACTTGGAGACCGGGGAGCTGTTTTTT CASSWDLETGELFF
TRBJ2-6 NA TRBV6-1 NA TGTGCCAGCAGTGTGGACCCTGATACCTCTGGGGCCAACGTCCTGACTTTC CASSVDPDTSGANVLTF
TRBJ2-1 TRBD2 TRBV6-6 NA TGTGCCAGCAGTTATTCCGGGACTAGCGGGGGGAGGGGGCAGTTCTTC CASSYSGTSGGRGQFF
TRBJ2-7 NA TRBV12-5 NA TGTGCTAGTGGTTTTCAGGGAGGTTACGAGCAGTACTTC CASGFQGGYEQYF
TRBJ1-1 NA TRBV4-2 few TGTGCCAGCAGCCAAGTACAGAAGAACACTGAAGCTTTCTTT CASSQVQKNTEAFF
TRBJ2-1 TRBD1 TRBV5-1 once TGCGCCAGCAGCTTAAGGGACAGGGGCCTCAATGAGCAGTTCTTC CASSLRDRGLNEQFF
TRBJ2-3 NA TRBV30 NA TGTGCCTGGAGTGTAAGCCCCAGCACAGATACGCAGTATTTT CAWSVSPSTDTQYF
TRBJ2-7 NA TRBV6-5 NA TGTGCCAGCAGTCCGGACACATCGAGCTCCTACGAGCAGTACTTC CASSPDTSSSYEQYF
TRBJ2-5 NA TRBV5-4 NA TGTGCCAGCAGCTTGGAACTACTATCAGGGGAGACCCAGTACTTC CASSLELLSGETQYF
TRBJ2-7 TRBD1 TRBV4-2 NA TGTGCCAGCAGCAACCCCGGGACAGGGGCCCAAATCGAGTACTTC CASSNPGTGAQIEYF
TRBJ2-2 NA TRBV27 NA TGTGCCAGCAGTTCCGCATTCCGGGAGCTGTTTTTT CASSSAFRELFF
TRBJ1-5 NA TRBV9 NA TGTGCCAGCAGCGTAGGAGGGATCCACAGCCAGCCCCAGCATTTT CASSVGGIHSQPQHF
TRBJ2-3 TRBD1 TRBV30 NA TGTGCCTCCCGAAATGCCTTGACAGGGTCCAGAACAGATACGCAGTATTTT CASRNALTGSRTDTQYF
TRBJ2-6 NA TRBV19 once TGTGCCAGTAGTATCGGGGGTTTACAGGGTTGGATCTCTGGGGCCAACGTCCTGACTTTC CASSIGGLQGWISGANVLTF
TRBJ2-2 TRBD1 TRBV19 NA TGTGCCAGTGGGGGATTGACAGGGTTGGAAACCGGGGAGCTGTTTTTT CASGGLTGLETGELFF
TRBJ2-1 NA TRBV21-1 NA TGTGCCAGCAGCAAAGTGAGGCGTTATGAGAACAATGAGCAGTTCTTC CASSKVRRYENNEQFF
TRBJ1-1 TRBD1 TRBV7-2 few TGTGCCAGCAGCTTAGAAGCCAGGGGGCTAGTCGGCACTGAAGCTTTCTTT CASSLEARGLVGTEAFF
TRBJ1-1 NA TRBV5-1 few TGCGCCAGCAGTAACGCCATTCGGAACACTGAAGCTTTCTTT CASSNAIRNTEAFF